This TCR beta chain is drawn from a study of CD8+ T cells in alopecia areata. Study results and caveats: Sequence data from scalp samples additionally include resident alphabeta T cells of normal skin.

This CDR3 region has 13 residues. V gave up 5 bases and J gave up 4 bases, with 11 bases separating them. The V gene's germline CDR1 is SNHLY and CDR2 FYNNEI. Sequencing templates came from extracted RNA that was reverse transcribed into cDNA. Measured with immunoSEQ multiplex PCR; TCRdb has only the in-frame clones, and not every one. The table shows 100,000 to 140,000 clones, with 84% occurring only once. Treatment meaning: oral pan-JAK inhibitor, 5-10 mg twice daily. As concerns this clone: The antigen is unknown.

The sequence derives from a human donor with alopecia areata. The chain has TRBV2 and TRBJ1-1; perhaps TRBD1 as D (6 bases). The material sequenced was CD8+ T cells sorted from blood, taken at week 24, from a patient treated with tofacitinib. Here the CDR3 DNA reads TGTGCCAGCAGTCGAACAGGGACCACTGAAGCTTTCTTT. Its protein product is CASSRTGTTEAFF. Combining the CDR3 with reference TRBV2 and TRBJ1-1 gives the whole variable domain EPEVTQTPSHQVTQMGQEVILRCVPISNHLYFYWYRQILGQKVEFLVSFYNNEISEKSEIFDDQFSVERPDGSNFTLKIRSTKLEDSAMYFCASSRTGTTEAFFGQGTRLTVV.